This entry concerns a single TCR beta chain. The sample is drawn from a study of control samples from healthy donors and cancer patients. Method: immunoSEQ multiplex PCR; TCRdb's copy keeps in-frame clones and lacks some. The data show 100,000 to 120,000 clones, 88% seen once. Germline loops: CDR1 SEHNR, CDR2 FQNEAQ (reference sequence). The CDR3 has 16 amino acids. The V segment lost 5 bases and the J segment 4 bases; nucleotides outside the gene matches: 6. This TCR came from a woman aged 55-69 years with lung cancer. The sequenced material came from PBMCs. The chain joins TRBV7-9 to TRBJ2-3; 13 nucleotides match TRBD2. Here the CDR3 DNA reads TGTGCCAGCAGCGGCTGGACTAGCGGGGGAGCAGATACGCAGTATTTT. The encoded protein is CASSGWTSGGADTQYF. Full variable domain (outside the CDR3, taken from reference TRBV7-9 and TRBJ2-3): DTGVSQNPRHKITKRGQNVTFRCDPISEHNRLYWYRQTLGQGPEFLTYFQNEAQLEKSRLLSDRFSAERPKGSFSTLEIQRTEQGDSAMYLCASSGWTSGGADTQYFGPGTRLTVL.